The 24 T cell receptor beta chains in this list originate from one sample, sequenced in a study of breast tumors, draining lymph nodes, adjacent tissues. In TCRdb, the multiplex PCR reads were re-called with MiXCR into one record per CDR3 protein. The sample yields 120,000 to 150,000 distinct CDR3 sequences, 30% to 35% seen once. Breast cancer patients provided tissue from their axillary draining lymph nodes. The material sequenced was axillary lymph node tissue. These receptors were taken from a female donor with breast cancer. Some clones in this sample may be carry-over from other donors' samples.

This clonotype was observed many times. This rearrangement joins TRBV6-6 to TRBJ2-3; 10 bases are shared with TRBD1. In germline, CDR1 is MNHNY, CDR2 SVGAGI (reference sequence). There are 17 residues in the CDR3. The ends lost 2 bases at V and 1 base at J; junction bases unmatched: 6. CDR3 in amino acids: CASSYHGTGDRTDTQYF. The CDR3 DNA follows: TGTGCCAGCAGTTACCACGGGACAGGGGACCGCACAGATACGCAGTATTTT.

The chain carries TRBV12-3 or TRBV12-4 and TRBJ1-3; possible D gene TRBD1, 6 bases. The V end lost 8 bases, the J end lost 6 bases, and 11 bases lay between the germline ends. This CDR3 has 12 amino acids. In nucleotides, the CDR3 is TGTGCCAGCCAGGGGCAGCTAAACACCATATATTTT. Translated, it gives CASQGQLNTIYF.

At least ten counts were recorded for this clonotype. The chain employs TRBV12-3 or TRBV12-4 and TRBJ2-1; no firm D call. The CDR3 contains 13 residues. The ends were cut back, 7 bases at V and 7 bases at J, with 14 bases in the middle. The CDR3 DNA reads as TGTGCCAGCAAATCATCCGGGCCGAATGAGCAGTTCTTC. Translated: CASKSSGPNEQFF.

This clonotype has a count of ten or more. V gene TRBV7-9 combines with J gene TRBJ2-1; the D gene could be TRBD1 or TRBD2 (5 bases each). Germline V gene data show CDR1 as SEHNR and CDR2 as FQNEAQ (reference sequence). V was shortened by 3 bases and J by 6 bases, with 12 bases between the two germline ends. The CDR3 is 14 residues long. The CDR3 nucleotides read TGTGCCAGCAGCTTCCTCGGGGCGGCCAATGAGCAGTTCTTC. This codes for CASSFLGAANEQFF.

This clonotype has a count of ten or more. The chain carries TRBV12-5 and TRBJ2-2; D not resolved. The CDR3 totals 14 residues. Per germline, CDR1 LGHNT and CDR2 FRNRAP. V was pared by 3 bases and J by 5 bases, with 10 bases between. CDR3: CASGLARKTGELFF. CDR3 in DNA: TGTGCTAGTGGTTTAGCCAGAAAGACCGGGGAGCTGTTTTTT.

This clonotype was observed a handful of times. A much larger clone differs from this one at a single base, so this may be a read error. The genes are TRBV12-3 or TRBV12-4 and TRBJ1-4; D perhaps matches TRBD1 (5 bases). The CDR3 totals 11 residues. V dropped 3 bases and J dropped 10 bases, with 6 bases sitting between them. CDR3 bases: TGTGCCAGCAGTTTCGGGGGAAAACTGTTTTTT. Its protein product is CASSFGGKLFF.

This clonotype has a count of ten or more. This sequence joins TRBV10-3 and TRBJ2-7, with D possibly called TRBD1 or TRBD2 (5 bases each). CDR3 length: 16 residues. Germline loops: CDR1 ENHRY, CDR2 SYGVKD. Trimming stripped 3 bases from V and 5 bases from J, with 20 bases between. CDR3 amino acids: CAISDLLGLTGHEQYV. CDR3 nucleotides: TGTGCCATCAGTGATCTACTAGGCCTAACGGGGCACGAGCAGTACGTC.

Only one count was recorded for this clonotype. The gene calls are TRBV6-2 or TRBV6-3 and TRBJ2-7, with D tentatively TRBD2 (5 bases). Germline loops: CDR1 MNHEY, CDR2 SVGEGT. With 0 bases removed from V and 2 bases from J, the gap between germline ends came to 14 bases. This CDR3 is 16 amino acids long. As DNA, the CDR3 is TGTGCCAGCAGTTACTCAGGTGGCGGGCTCCCCTACGAGCAGTACTTC. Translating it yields CASSYSGGGLPYEQYF.

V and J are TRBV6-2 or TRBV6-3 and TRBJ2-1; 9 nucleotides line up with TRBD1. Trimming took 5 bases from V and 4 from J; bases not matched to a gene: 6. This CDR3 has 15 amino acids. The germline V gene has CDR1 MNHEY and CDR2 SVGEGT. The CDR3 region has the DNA TGTGCCAGCAGTCAACGGGGACAGGGTTACAATGAGCAGTTCTTC. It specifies CASSQRGQGYNEQFF.

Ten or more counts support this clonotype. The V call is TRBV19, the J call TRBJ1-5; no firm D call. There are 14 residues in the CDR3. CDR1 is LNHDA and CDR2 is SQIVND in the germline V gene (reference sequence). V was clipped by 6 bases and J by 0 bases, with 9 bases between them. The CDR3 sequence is CASRVILSNQPQHF. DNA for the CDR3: TGTGCCAGTAGAGTAATCCTTAGCAATCAGCCCCAGCATTTT. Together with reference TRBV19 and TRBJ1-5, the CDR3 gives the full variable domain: DGGITQSPKYLFRKEGQNVTLSCEQNLNHDAMYWYRQDPGQGLRLIYYSQIVNDFQKGDIAEGYSVSREKKESFPLTVTSAQKNPTAFYLCASRVILSNQPQHFGDGTRLSIL.

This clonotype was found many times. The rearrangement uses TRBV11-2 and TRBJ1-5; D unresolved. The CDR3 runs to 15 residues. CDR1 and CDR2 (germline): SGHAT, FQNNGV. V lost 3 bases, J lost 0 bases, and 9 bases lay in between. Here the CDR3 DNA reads TGTGCCAGCAGCTTGGGGTTTGATAGCAATCAGCCCCAGCATTTT. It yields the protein CASSLGFDSNQPQHF. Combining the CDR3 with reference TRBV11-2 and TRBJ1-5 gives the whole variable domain EAGVAQSPRYKIIEKRQSVAFWCNPISGHATLYWYQQILGQGPKLLIQFQNNGVVDDSQLPKDRFSAERLKGVDSTLKIQPAKLEDSAVYLCASSLGFDSNQPQHFGDGTRLSIL.

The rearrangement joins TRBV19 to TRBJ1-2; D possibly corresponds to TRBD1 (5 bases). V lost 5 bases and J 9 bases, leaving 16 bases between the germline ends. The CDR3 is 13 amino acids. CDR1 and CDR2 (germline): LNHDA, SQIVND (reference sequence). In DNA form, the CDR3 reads TGTGCCAGTAGTTCCAGACTAGCGGGGCGCTACACCTTC. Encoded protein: CASSSRLAGRYTF.

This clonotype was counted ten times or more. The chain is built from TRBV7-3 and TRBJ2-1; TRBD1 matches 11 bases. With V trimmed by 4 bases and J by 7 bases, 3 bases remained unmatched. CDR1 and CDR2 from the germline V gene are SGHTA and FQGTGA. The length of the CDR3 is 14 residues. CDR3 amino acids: CASSSGQGVNEQFF. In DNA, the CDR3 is TGTGCCAGCAGCTCGGGACAGGGGGTGAATGAGCAGTTCTTC.

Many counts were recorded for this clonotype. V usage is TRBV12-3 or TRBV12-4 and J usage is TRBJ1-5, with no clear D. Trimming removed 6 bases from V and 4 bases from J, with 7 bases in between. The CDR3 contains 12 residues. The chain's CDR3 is CASSDSNQPQHF. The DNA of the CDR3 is TGTGCCAGCAGCGATAGTAATCAGCCCCAGCATTTT.

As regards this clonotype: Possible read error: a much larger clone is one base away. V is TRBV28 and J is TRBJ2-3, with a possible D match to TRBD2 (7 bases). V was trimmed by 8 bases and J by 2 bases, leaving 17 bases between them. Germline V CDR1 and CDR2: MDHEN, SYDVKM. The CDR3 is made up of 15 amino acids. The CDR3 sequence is CASALGGGVTDTQYF. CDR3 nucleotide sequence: TGTGCCAGCGCCCTTGGCGGGGGCGTCACAGATACGCAGTATTTT.

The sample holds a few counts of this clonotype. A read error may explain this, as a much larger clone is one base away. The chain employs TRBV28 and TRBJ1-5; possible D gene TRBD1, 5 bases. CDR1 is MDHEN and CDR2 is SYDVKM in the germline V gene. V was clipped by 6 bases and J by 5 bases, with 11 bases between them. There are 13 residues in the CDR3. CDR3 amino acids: CASRGTLDQPQHF. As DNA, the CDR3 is TGTGCCAGCAGGGGGACGTTGGATCAGCCCCAGCATTTT.

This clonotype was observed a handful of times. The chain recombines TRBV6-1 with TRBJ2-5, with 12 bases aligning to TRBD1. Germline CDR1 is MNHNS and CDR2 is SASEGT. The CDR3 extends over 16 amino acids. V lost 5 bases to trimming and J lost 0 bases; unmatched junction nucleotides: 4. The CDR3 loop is CASSPGQGAYQETQYF. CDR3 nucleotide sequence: TGTGCCAGCAGTCCGGGACAGGGGGCCTACCAAGAGACCCAGTACTTC.

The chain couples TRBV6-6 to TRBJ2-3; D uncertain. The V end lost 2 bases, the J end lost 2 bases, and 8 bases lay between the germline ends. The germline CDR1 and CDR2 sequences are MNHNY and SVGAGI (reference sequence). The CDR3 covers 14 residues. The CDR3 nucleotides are TGTGCCAGCAGTTACGACTTTTACACAGATACGCAGTATTTT. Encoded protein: CASSYDFYTDTQYF.

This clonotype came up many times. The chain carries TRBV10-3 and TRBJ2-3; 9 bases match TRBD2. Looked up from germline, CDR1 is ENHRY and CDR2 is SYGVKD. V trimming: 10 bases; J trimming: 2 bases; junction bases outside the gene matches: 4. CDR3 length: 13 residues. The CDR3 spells CATAGGYTDTQYF. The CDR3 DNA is TGTGCCACCGCGGGGGGGTACACAGATACGCAGTATTTT.

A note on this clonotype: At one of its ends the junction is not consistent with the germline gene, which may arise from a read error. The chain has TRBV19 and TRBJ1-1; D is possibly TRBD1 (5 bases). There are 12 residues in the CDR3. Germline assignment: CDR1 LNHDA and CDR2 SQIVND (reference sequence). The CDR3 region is CASSRTRTEALF. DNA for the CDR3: TGTGCCAGTAGCAGGACAAGGACTGAAGCTCTCTTT.

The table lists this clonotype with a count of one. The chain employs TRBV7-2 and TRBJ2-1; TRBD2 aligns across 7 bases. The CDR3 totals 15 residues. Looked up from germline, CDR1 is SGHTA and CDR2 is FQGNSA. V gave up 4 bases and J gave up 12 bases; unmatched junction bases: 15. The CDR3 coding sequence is TGTGCCAGCAGCTCCCGAGGGAGGGGACCAGATACGCAGTTCTTC. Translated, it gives CASSSRGRGPDTQFF.

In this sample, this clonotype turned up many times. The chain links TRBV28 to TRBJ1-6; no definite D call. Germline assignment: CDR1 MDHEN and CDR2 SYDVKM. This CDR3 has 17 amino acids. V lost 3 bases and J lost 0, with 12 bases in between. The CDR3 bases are TGTGCCAGCAGTTTTCCAGCACAATACTCCTATAATTCACCCCTCCACTTT. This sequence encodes CASSFPAQYSYNSPLHF.

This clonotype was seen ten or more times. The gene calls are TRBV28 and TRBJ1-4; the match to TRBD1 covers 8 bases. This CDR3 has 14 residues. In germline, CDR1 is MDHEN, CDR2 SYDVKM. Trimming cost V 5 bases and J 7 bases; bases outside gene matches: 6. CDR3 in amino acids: CASSTMTGVEKLFF. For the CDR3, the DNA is TGTGCCAGCAGTACTATGACAGGGGTTGAAAAACTGTTTTTT. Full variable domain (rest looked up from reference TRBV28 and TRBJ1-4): DVKVTQSSRYLVKRTGEKVFLECVQDMDHENMFWYRQDPGLGLRLIYFSYDVKMKEKGDIPEGYSVSREKKERFSLILESASTNQTSMYLCASSTMTGVEKLFFGSGTQLSVL.

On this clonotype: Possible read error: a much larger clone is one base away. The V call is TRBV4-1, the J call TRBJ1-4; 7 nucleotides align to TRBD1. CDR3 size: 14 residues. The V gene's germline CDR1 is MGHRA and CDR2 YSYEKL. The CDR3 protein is CASSQGQGNEELFF. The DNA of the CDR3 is TGCGCCAGCAGCCAAGGACAGGGAAATGAAGAACTGTTTTTT.